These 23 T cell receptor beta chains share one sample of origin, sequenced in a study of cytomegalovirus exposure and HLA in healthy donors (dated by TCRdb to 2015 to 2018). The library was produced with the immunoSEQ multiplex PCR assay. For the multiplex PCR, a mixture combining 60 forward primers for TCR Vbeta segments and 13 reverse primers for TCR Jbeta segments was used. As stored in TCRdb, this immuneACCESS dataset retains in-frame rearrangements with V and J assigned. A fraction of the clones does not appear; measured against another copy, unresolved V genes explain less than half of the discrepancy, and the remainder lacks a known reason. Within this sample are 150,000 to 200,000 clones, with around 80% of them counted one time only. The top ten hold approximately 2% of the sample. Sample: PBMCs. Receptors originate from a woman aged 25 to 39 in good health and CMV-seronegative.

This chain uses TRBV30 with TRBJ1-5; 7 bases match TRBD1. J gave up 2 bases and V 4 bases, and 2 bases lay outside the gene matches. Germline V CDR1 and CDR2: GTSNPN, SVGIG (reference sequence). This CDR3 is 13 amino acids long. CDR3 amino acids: CAWTGQGNQPQHF. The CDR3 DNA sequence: TGTGCCTGGACAGGACAGGGCAATCAGCCCCAGCATTTT.

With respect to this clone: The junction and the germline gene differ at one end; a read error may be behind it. CDR3 DNA sequence: TGTGCCTGGAGGGAGACTAGCGGGAGTATAGCCAAAAACAGTCAGTACTTC. Its protein product is CAWRETSGSIAKNSQYF. The rearrangement joins TRBV30 to TRBJ2-4, with TRBD2 identical over 12 bases. Germline V lookup: CDR1 GTSNPN, CDR2 SVGIG (reference sequence). The CDR3 loop spans 17 amino acids.

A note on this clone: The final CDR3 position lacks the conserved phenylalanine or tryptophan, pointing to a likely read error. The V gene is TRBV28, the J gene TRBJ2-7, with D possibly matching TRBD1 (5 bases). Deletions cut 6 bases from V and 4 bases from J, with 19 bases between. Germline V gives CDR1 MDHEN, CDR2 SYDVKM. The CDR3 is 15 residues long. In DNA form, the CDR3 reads TGTGCCAGCAGCCCCAAAAGGTTCAGGGTTTACGAGCAGTACTCC. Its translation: CASSPKRFRVYEQYS.

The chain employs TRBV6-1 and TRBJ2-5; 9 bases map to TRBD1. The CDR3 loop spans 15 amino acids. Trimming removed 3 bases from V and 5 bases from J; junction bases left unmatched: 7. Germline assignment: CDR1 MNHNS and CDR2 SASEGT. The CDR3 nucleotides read TGTGCCAGCAGTGAGGGAGGGGGACAGGGCGAGACCCAGTACTTC. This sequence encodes CASSEGGGQGETQYF.

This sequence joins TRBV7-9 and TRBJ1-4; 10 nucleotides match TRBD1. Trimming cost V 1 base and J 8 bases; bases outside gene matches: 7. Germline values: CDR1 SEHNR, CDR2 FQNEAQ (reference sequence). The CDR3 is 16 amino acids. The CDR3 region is CASSLGRQGALEKLFF. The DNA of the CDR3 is TGTGCCAGCAGCTTAGGCCGACAGGGGGCTCTAGAAAAACTGTTTTTT. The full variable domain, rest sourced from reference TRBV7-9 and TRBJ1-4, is DTGVSQNPRHKITKRGQNVTFRCDPISEHNRLYWYRQTLGQGPEFLTYFQNEAQLEKSRLLSDRFSAERPKGSFSTLEIQRTEQGDSAMYLCASSLGRQGALEKLFFGSGTQLSVL.

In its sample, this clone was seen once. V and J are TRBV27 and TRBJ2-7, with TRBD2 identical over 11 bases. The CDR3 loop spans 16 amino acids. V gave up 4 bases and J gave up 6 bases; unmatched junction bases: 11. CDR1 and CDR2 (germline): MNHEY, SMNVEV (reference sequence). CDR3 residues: CASSSLQLAGVSEQYF. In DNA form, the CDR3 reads TGTGCCAGCAGTTCCCTCCAACTAGCGGGAGTAAGCGAGCAGTACTTC.

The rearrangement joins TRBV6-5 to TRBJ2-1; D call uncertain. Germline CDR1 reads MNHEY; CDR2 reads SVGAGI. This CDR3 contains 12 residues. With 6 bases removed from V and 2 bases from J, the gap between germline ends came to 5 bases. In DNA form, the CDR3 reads TGTGCCAGCAGCGCGCCCTACAATGAGCAGTTCTTC. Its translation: CASSAPYNEQFF.

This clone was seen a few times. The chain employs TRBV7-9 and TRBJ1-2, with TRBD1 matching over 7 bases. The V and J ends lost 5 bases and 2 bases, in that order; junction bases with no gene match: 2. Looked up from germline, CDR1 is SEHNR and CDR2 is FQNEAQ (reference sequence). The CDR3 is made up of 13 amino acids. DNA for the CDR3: TGTGCCAGCAGCCCGGGACAGAACTATGGCTACACCTTC. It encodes CASSPGQNYGYTF.

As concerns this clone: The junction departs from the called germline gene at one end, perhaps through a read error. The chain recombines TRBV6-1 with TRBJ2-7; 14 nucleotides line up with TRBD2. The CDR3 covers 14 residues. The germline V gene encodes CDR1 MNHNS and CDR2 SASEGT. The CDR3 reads CASSSRRLAGGLDF. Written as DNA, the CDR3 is TGTGCCAGCAGCTCACGTCGACTAGCGGGGGGGTTGGACTTC.

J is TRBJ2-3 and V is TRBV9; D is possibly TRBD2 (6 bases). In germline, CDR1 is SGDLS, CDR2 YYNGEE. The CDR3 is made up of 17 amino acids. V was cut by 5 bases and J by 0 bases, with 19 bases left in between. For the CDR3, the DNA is TGTGCCAGCAGTCAGACGGGAGCGGCGTCTAGCACAGATACGCAGTATTTT. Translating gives CASSQTGAASSTDTQYF.

The CDR3 DNA sequence: TGTGCCAGCAGCTTCCGGACTGACACTGAAGCTTTCTTT. As protein: CASSFRTDTEAFF. The chain carries TRBV7-2 and TRBJ1-1; D gene uncertain. The V end lost 3 bases, the J end lost 3 bases, and 8 bases lay between the germline ends. This CDR3 is 13 amino acids long. The germline gives CDR1 SGHTA, CDR2 FQGNSA.

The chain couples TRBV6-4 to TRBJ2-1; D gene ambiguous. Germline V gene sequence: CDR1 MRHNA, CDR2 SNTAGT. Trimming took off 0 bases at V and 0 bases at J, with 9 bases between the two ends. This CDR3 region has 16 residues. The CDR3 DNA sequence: TGTGCCAGCAGTGACTCGGCAGTAAGCTCCTACAATGAGCAGTTCTTC. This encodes CASSDSAVSSYNEQFF.

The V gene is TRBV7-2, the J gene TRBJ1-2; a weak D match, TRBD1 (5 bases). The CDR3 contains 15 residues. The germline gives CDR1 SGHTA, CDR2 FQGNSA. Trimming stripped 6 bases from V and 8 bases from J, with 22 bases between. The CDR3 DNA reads TGTGCCAGCAGTTTGGAACCGGGGGAAAATAGAGGCTACACCTTC. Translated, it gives CASSLEPGENRGYTF.

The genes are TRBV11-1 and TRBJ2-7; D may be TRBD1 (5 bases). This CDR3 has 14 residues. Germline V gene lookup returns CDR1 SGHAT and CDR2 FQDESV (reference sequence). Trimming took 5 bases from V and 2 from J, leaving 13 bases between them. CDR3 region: CASSRAQGTYEQYF. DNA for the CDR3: TGTGCCAGCAGCCGGGCCCAGGGAACCTACGAGCAGTACTTC.

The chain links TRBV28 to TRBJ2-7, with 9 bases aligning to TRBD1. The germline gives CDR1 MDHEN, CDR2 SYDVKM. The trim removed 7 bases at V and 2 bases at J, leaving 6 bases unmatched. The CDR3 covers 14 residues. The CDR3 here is CASTGTGRTYEQYF. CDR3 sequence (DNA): TGTGCCAGCACCGGGACAGGGAGAACCTACGAGCAGTACTTC.

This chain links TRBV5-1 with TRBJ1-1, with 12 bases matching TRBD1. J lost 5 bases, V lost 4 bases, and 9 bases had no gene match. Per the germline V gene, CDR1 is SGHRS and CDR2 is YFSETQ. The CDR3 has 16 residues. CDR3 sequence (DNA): TGCGCCAGCAGCAACCGGGACAGGGGGCGGGGGACTGAAGCTTTCTTT. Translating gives CASSNRDRGRGTEAFF.

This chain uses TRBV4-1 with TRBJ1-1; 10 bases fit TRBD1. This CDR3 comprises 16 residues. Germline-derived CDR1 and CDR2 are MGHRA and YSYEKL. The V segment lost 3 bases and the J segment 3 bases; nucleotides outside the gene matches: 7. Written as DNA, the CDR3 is TGCGCCAGCAGCCAGCCCCGGGACAGGGGCTACACTGAAGCTTTCTTT. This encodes CASSQPRDRGYTEAFF.

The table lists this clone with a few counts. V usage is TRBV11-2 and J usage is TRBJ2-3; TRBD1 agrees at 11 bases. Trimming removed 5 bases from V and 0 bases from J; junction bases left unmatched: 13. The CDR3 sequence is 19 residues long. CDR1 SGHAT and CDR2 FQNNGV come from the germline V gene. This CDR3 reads CASSPTGQGASISTDTQYF. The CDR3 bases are TGTGCCAGCAGCCCAACCGGACAGGGGGCATCTATTAGCACAGATACGCAGTATTTT.

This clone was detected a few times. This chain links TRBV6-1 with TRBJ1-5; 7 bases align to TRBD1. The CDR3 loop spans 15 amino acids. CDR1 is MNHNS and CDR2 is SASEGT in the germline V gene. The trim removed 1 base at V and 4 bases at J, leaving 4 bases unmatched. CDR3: CASSEDRGRNQPQHF. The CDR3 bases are TGTGCCAGCAGTGAAGACAGGGGAAGGAATCAGCCCCAGCATTTT.

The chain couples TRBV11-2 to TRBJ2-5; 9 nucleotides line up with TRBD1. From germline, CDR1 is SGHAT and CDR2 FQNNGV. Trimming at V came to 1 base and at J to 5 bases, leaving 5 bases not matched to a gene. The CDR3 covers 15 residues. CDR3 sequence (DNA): TGTGCCAGCAGCTTAGTAGGACAGGGGACGGAGACCCAGTACTTC. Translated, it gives CASSLVGQGTETQYF.

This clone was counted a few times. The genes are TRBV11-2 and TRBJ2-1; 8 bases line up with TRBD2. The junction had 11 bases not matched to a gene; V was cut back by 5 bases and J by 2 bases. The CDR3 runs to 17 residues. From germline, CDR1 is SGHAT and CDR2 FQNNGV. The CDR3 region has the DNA TGTGCCAGCAGCGCAAATGCCGGGACTAGGACCTACAATGAGCAGTTCTTC. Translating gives CASSANAGTRTYNEQFF.

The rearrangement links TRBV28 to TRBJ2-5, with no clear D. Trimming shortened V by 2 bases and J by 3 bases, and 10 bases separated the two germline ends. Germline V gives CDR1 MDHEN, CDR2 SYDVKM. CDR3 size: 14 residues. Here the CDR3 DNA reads TGTGCCAGCAGTTTACTTCAAGGAGAAGAGACCCAGTACTTC. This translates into CASSLLQGEETQYF.

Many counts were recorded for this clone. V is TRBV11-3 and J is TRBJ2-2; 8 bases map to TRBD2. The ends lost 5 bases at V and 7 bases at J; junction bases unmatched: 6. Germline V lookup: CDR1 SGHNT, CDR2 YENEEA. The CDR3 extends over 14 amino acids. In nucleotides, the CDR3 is TGTGCCAGCAGCACGGGACTAGAAGGCGGGGAGCTGTTTTTT. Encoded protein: CASSTGLEGGELFF.